The 12 T cell receptor beta chains below all came from one sample that was sequenced in a study of blood T cell repertoires in COVID-19. The assay was immunoSEQ multiplex PCR, and TCRdb's table has in-frame clones only and misses some. The sample lists approximately 210,000 clones, 89% occurring once. Material for sequencing was PBMCs or T cells enriched from blood (not recorded which). The receptors were sampled from a woman aged 18-35 years who had recovered from COVID-19.

The rearrangement joins TRBV13 to TRBJ2-1, with 8 bases matching TRBD2. V gave up 4 bases and J gave up 0 bases; unmatched junction bases: 11. Germline assignment: CDR1 PRHDT and CDR2 FYEKMQ (reference sequence). The CDR3 runs 18 residues. In DNA form, the CDR3 reads TGTGCCAGCAGCTCCCGGGTCCCCGGGGGGGCCTCCTACAATGAGCAGTTCTTC. Its translation: CASSSRVPGGASYNEQFF.

The V gene is TRBV5-4, the J gene TRBJ1-6; D is possibly TRBD1 (6 bases). V was trimmed by 4 bases and J by 7 bases, leaving 15 bases between them. This CDR3 region has 15 residues. Germline-derived CDR1 and CDR2 are SGHNT and YYREEE (reference sequence). The chain's CDR3 is CASSGQGIYNSPLHF. For the CDR3, the DNA is TGTGCCAGCAGCGGCCAGGGGATCTACAATTCACCCCTCCACTTT.

The sample holds one count of this clone. The chain links TRBV5-6 to TRBJ1-3, with TRBD1 as a possible D gene (6 bases). The germline gives CDR1 SGHDT, CDR2 YYEEEE. The germline V and J ends were trimmed by 3 bases and 3 bases, with 7 bases remaining between them. The CDR3 length is 13 residues. As DNA, the CDR3 is TGTGCCAGCAGCTACAGGGTTGGAAACACCATATATTTT. Translation gives CASSYRVGNTIYF. Based on the CDR3 plus reference TRBV5-6 and TRBJ1-3, the full variable domain is DAGVTQSPTHLIKTRGQQVTLRCSPKSGHDTVSWYQQALGQGPQFIFQYYEEEERQRGNFPDRFSGHQFPNYSSELNVNALLLGDSALYLCASSYRVGNTIYFGEGSWLTVV.

This sequence joins TRBV28 and TRBJ1-4; the match to TRBD1 covers 11 bases. With 5 bases clipped from V and 8 bases from J, the junction kept 7 bases outside the gene matches. The germline V gene encodes CDR1 MDHEN and CDR2 SYDVKM. The CDR3 covers 15 residues. CDR3 residues: CASSTTGTGGEKLFF. As DNA, the CDR3 is TGTGCCAGCAGTACGACCGGGACAGGGGGAGAAAAACTGTTTTTT.

This chain connects TRBV7-9 to TRBJ1-1; D is uncertain. The CDR3 consists of 13 residues. The V gene lost 2 bases and the J gene lost 3 bases, with 7 bases spanning the gap. Per the germline V gene, CDR1 is SEHNR and CDR2 is FQNEAQ (reference sequence). In DNA form, the CDR3 reads TGTGCCAGCAGCTTATTCGGTGACACTGAAGCTTTCTTT. As protein: CASSLFGDTEAFF.

The chain has TRBV27 and TRBJ2-5, with 7 bases fitting TRBD1. The CDR3 has 15 residues. CDR1 MNHEY and CDR2 SMNVEV come from the germline V gene (reference sequence). With 2 bases clipped from V and 2 bases from J, the junction kept 5 bases outside the gene matches. The CDR3, as DNA: TGTGCCAGCAGTTTAACGCGACAGGGACAAGAGACCCAGTACTTC. This encodes CASSLTRQGQETQYF.

This clone was detected only a few times. The rearrangement links TRBV24-1 to TRBJ2-2; 7 bases align to TRBD1. Germline CDR1 reads KGHDR; CDR2 reads SFDVKD. V gave up 4 bases and J gave up 3 bases; unmatched junction bases: 10. The CDR3 contains 17 residues. The CDR3 here is CATSDLRTGGDTGELFF. In nucleotides, the CDR3 is TGTGCCACCAGTGACCTTCGGACAGGTGGTGACACCGGGGAGCTGTTTTTT.

The chain couples TRBV3-1 (or the pseudogene TRBV3-2) to TRBJ1-2; the D is unclear. V lost 2 bases and J 4 bases, leaving 8 bases between the germline ends. The germline CDR1 and CDR2 sequences are LGHDT and YNNKEL (reference sequence). This CDR3 has 13 residues. CDR3 nucleotides: TGTGCCAGCAGCCAAACAATTTCCTATGGCTACACCTTC. It is translated as CASSQTISYGYTF.

The chain recombines TRBV11-2 with TRBJ1-4; 9 nucleotides align to TRBD1. After removal of 3 bases from V and 11 bases from J, the junction contained 7 bases not matched to a gene. In germline, CDR1 is SGHAT, CDR2 FQNNGV. The CDR3 length is 14 residues. DNA for the CDR3: TGTGCCAGCAGCTTGGGGACAGGGCTTCACAAACTGTTTTTT. This translates into CASSLGTGLHKLFF.

This chain uses TRBV10-2 with TRBJ1-1; maybe TRBD1 (5 bases). Germline loops: CDR1 WSHSY, CDR2 SAAADI. V was clipped by 5 bases and J by 7 bases, with 11 bases between them. CDR3 length equals 12 residues. The CDR3 DNA reads TGCGCCAGCAGTAGAACAAGGGGTGAAGCTTTCTTT. Translation: CASSRTRGEAFF.

The chain is built from TRBV6-5 and TRBJ2-3; 7 nucleotides match TRBD1. CDR3 length: 15 residues. CDR1 is MNHEY and CDR2 is SVGAGI in the germline V gene. J was trimmed by 4 bases and V by 3 bases; bases with no gene match: 7. The CDR3, as DNA: TGTGCCAGCAGTTATACAGGGGTGCGGGCAGATACGCAGTATTTT. Translating gives CASSYTGVRADTQYF.

This clone has more than one count but fewer than ten. This chain joins TRBV4-1 and TRBJ1-4; 9 bases map to TRBD1. The CDR3 is made up of 16 amino acids. The V and J ends lost 1 base and 7 bases, in that order; junction bases with no gene match: 7. Germline CDR1 is MGHRA and CDR2 is YSYEKL. For the CDR3, the DNA is TGCGCCAGCAGCCAAGGGCGTGGACAGGGGAGTGAAAAACTGTTTTTT. The encoded protein is CASSQGRGQGSEKLFF.